This passage covers 25 T cell receptor beta chains from one sample sequenced in a study of OX40 agonist ivuxolimab in advanced cancers. Sequencing used immunoSEQ multiplex PCR; TCRdb keeps in-frame clones, though not all of them. In the table there are about 60,000 clones, around nine tenths of which are singletons. This specimen was CD4+ or CD8+ T cells sorted from blood, taken in a trial of the OX40 agonist ivuxolimab. The receptors originated from an adult with an advanced solid tumor such as melanoma, head and neck, liver or kidney cancer.

The rearrangement joins TRBV5-1 to TRBJ1-1; a weak D match, TRBD1 (6 bases). Trimming stripped 4 bases from V and 0 bases from J, with 10 bases between. Germline V gene lookup returns CDR1 SGHRS and CDR2 YFSETQ. This CDR3 contains 14 residues. The CDR3 bases are TGCGCCAGCAGCGGGGACACCATGAACACTGAAGCTTTCTTT. It is translated as CASSGDTMNTEAFF.

The chain joins TRBV5-1 to TRBJ1-1; 7 nucleotides agree with TRBD1. J was trimmed by 0 bases and V by 7 bases; bases with no gene match: 6. CDR1 and CDR2 (germline): SGHRS, YFSETQ. The CDR3 is 14 amino acids. This chain's CDR3 is CASGQAHMNTEAFF. CDR3 nucleotides: TGCGCCAGCGGACAGGCCCATATGAACACTGAAGCTTTCTTT.

V and J are TRBV4-3 and TRBJ1-4; TRBD1 might be the D (6 bases). The V gene's germline CDR1 is LGHNA and CDR2 YSLEER. There are 13 residues in the CDR3. V lost 2 bases, J lost 5 bases, and 6 bases lay in between. The CDR3 spells CASSQTGNEKLFF. The DNA of the CDR3 is TGCGCCAGCAGCCAAACAGGGAATGAAAAACTGTTTTTT.

The rearrangement links TRBV27 to TRBJ2-5; D unresolved. Looked up from germline, CDR1 is MNHEY and CDR2 is SMNVEV (reference sequence). V dropped 5 bases and J dropped 9 bases, with 16 bases sitting between them. The CDR3 length is 13 residues. In nucleotides, the CDR3 is TGTGCCAGCAGTGAATTGCCAAGAGTAGCCCAGTACTTC. Protein sequence: CASSELPRVAQYF.

This CDR3 reads CASSEWRTSTDTQYF. CDR3 DNA: TGTGCCAGCAGTGAATGGAGGACATCCACAGATACGCAGTATTTT. This rearrangement joins TRBV2 to TRBJ2-3, with D perhaps given as TRBD1 or TRBD2 (5 bases each). Germline-derived CDR1 and CDR2 are SNHLY and FYNNEI. The CDR3 runs to 15 residues. V dropped 2 bases and J dropped 2 bases, with 11 bases sitting between them.

This sequence joins TRBV5-5 and TRBJ1-4; D is possibly TRBD1 (5 bases). V was pared by 4 bases and J by 7 bases, with 17 bases between. This CDR3 has 15 amino acids. Germline CDR1 SGHKS, CDR2 YYEKEE (reference sequence). The CDR3, as DNA: TGTGCCAGCAGCACGGACCGGAGGGGAAGTGAAAAACTGTTTTTT. Its protein is CASSTDRRGSEKLFF.

The rearrangement links TRBV4-3 to TRBJ2-2, with 7 bases fitting TRBD2. J was trimmed by 5 bases and V by 5 bases; bases with no gene match: 14. Germline V CDR1 and CDR2: LGHNA, YSLEER. The CDR3 is 17 amino acids. CDR3 sequence reads: CASSGATGGSRTGELFF. The CDR3 region has the DNA TGCGCCAGCAGCGGAGCTACGGGCGGGAGTCGGACCGGGGAGCTGTTTTTT.

The chain is built from TRBV28 and TRBJ1-2, with unresolved D. Germline assignment: CDR1 MDHEN and CDR2 SYDVKM. V was pared by 2 bases and J by 8 bases, with 18 bases between. The CDR3 is 15 amino acids. The CDR3 DNA reads as TGTGCCAGCAGTTTAGTGGCAGCCAGCTTGGGCGGCTACACCTTC. Translating it yields CASSLVAASLGGYTF.

The chain carries TRBV11-2 and TRBJ1-4; no clear D gene. V lost 5 bases and J lost 0, with 16 bases in between. CDR3 length: 17 residues. The V gene's germline CDR1 is SGHAT and CDR2 FQNNGV. For the CDR3, the DNA is TGTGCCAGCAGCGCGGGCCGGGGTTACGCAACTAATGAAAAACTGTTTTTT. Residues: CASSAGRGYATNEKLFF.

The gene calls are TRBV6-5 and TRBJ2-7, with 9 nucleotides matching TRBD1. Per germline, CDR1 MNHEY and CDR2 SVGAGI. V lost 11 bases to trimming and J lost 6 bases; unmatched junction nucleotides: 11. The length of the CDR3 is 13 residues. The CDR3 nucleotides are TGTGCCTCGGGACAGGGTTTCCGTTTCGAGCAGTACTTC. Protein product: CASGQGFRFEQYF.

The V and J genes are TRBV9 and TRBJ2-7; 8 positions match TRBD2. V lost 0 bases and J lost 3; bases outside the gene matches: 5. The germline gives CDR1 SGDLS, CDR2 YYNGEE. The CDR3 has 15 amino acids. The CDR3 here is CASSVEAGEDYEQYF. Here the CDR3 DNA reads TGTGCCAGCAGCGTAGAAGCGGGAGAGGACTACGAGCAGTACTTC.

The rearrangement joins TRBV7-2 to TRBJ2-1, with D unresolved. The CDR3 runs 11 residues. V dropped 2 bases and J dropped 12 bases, with 8 bases sitting between them. Germline CDR1 reads SGHTA; CDR2 reads FQGNSA. CDR3 sequence (DNA): TGTGCCAGCAGCTTAAACCGGGTGCAGTTCTTC. Protein product: CASSLNRVQFF.

This clone is termed medium-sized. V gene TRBV6-1 combines with J gene TRBJ2-3; TRBD2 might be the D (6 bases). CDR3 length: 13 amino acids. V was shortened by 2 bases and J by 10 bases, with 13 bases between the two germline ends. The germline gives CDR1 MNHNS, CDR2 SASEGT. Written as DNA, the CDR3 is TGTGCCAGCAGTGAATCAACGGCGGGGTCGCAGTATTTT. Translated: CASSESTAGSQYF.

This clone is a singleton in its sample. V and J are TRBV19 and TRBJ2-2, with D unresolved. Germline lookup yields CDR1 LNHDA and CDR2 SQIVND (reference sequence). The germline V and J ends were trimmed by 1 base and 6 bases, with 6 bases remaining between them. The length of the CDR3 is 13 residues. The CDR3 nucleotides read TGTGCCAGTAGTATAGGGGGTGCCGGGGAGCTGTTTTTT. Residues: CASSIGGAGELFF.

The count of this clone is one. CDR3 sequence reads: CASSSGLVTEAFF. The CDR3 DNA sequence: TGTGCCAGCAGTTCCGGCCTCGTCACTGAAGCTTTCTTT. V is TRBV6-5 and J is TRBJ1-1, with unresolved D. Trimming left V 4 bases short and J 4 bases short, with 10 bases between. CDR1 and CDR2 from the germline V gene are MNHEY and SVGAGI. The CDR3 runs to 13 residues.

This clone has only one observation. The V and J genes are TRBV6-1 and TRBJ1-1; TRBD1 aligns across 7 bases. J lost 13 bases, V lost 4 bases, and 21 bases had no gene match. This CDR3 has 16 amino acids. Per germline, CDR1 MNHNS and CDR2 SASEGT. The CDR3 loop reads CASSARGGTIEVLGFF. The CDR3 region has the DNA TGTGCCAGCAGTGCAAGAGGGGGCACTATCGAAGTTCTTGGTTTCTTT.

The genes are TRBV18 and TRBJ1-3; 8 nucleotides match TRBD1. Germline CDR1 is KGHSH and CDR2 is LQKENI. Losses at the gene ends were 6 bases for V and 0 bases for J; bases not matched to a gene: 7. This CDR3 spans 16 amino acids. The CDR3 DNA reads as TGTGCCAGCTCGCTAGACAGGGGACTCTCTGGAAACACCATATATTTT. This translates into CASSLDRGLSGNTIYF.

The V and J genes are TRBV2 and TRBJ1-5; no reliable D call. Looked up from germline, CDR1 is SNHLY and CDR2 is FYNNEI. V lost 4 bases, J lost 2 bases, and 9 bases lay in between. The CDR3 is 14 amino acids. This chain's CDR3 is CASSVSPGNQPQHF. The CDR3 DNA is TGTGCCAGCAGTGTGTCACCGGGCAATCAGCCCCAGCATTTT.

The chain has TRBV5-1 and TRBJ2-7, with D maybe TRBD1 (6 bases). The CDR3 spans 16 residues. Trimming took off 4 bases at V and 1 base at J, with 18 bases between the two ends. From germline, CDR1 is SGHRS and CDR2 YFSETQ. In DNA form, the CDR3 reads TGCGCCAGCAGCGGGGGCAGGGGTTCCTTATCCTACGAGCAGTACTTC. It specifies CASSGGRGSLSYEQYF.

This chain links TRBV29-1 with TRBJ1-1, with D unclear. Germline V gene lookup returns CDR1 SQVTM and CDR2 ANQGSEA. V lost 6 bases and J lost 0, with 11 bases in between. The length of the CDR3 is 13 residues. The CDR3 loop reads CSVLRALNTEAFF. The CDR3 DNA follows: TGCAGCGTCCTCCGGGCCCTGAACACTGAAGCTTTCTTT.

The V and J genes are TRBV10-3 and TRBJ1-2; a possible D gene is TRBD1 (5 bases). Germline V gene lookup returns CDR1 ENHRY and CDR2 SYGVKD. The CDR3 spans 15 residues. V was clipped by 2 bases and J by 6 bases, with 16 bases between them. The CDR3 region is CAISEQIGEADGYTF. DNA of the CDR3: TGTGCCATCAGTGAGCAGATAGGGGAGGCCGATGGCTACACCTTC.

The gene calls are TRBV18 and TRBJ1-1; perhaps TRBD1 as D (6 bases). The CDR3 runs to 13 residues. The V gene's germline CDR1 is KGHSH and CDR2 LQKENI. Between the trimmed V and J ends, which lost 6 bases and 5 bases, there was a span of 13 bases. This CDR3 is CASSQEGGTEAFF. The CDR3 region has the DNA TGTGCCAGCTCCCAGGAGGGGGGTACTGAAGCTTTCTTT.

The chain recombines TRBV6-1 with TRBJ1-4; possible D gene TRBD1, 5 bases. With 7 bases removed from V and 4 bases from J, the gap between germline ends came to 16 bases. CDR1 MNHNS and CDR2 SASEGT come from the germline V gene. This CDR3 spans 15 amino acids. The CDR3 DNA reads as TGTGCCAGCACCTCCGGGGCAGCTGTTAATGAAAAACTGTTTTTT. Amino acid sequence: CASTSGAAVNEKLFF.

The chain joins TRBV5-1 to TRBJ1-3; D ambiguous. Trimming cost V 1 base and J 0 bases, with 8 bases left between them. The CDR3 runs to 15 residues. From germline, CDR1 is SGHRS and CDR2 YFSETQ. CDR3 sequence reads: CASSLSPISGNTIYF. The CDR3 DNA reads as TGCGCCAGCAGCTTGAGTCCGATCTCTGGAAACACCATATATTTT. The full variable domain, its missing parts supplied by reference TRBV5-1 and TRBJ1-3, is KAGVTQTPRYLIKTRGQQVTLSCSPISGHRSVSWYQQTPGQGLQFLFEYFSETQRNKGNFPGRFSGRQFSNSRSEMNVSTLELGDSALYLCASSLSPISGNTIYFGEGSWLTVV.

The V and J genes are TRBV5-6 and TRBJ2-2; 8 bases are a match to TRBD2. Germline trimming cut 1 base from V and 2 bases from J; bases unmatched to any gene: 1. CDR1 is SGHDT and CDR2 is YYEEEE in the germline V gene. The CDR3 is 15 amino acids. The DNA of the CDR3 is TGTGCCAGCAGCTTGACTAGCGGTAACACCGGGGAGCTGTTTTTT. Its protein is CASSLTSGNTGELFF.